This T cell receptor beta chain originates from a study of blood T cell repertoires in COVID-19. On the study more broadly: Nucleic acid was either cDNA or gDNA, and it came from T cells, B-cell-depleted T cells, or PBMCs.

The V gene lost 10 bases and the J gene lost 5 bases, with 11 bases spanning the gap. Germline CDR1 reads SGHNT; CDR2 reads YENEEA. The CDR3 extends over 11 amino acids. Study processing details: Reference gene primers were amplified, and this amplification served to estimate nucleated cell counts. The table came from immunoSEQ multiplex PCR; TCRdb's copy has only in-frame clones and leaves some out. Clone size and V and J calls were adopted from that table, with D and trimming inferred from the DNA. This sample has 120,000 or so clones, with about 79% found just once. Sequenced: peripheral blood. The sequence was collected from an elderly woman with active or convalescent COVID-19. The rearrangement uses TRBV11-3 and TRBJ1-1; no reliable D call. This CDR3 reads CATLGGTEAFF. The CDR3 DNA is TGTGCCACCTTGGGAGGGACTGAAGCTTTCTTT.